This TCR beta chain originates from a study of blood T cell repertoires in COVID-19. V lost 2 bases to trimming and J lost 3 bases, with 7 bases between them. The germline gives CDR1 SNHLY, CDR2 FYNNEI. The CDR3 has 13 residues. Repertoires were generated with immunoSEQ multiplex PCR, while TCRdb's copy carries only in-frame clones and drops some. The top ten clones hold approximately 29% of a sample with about 76,000 clones, 80% to 90% of them seen once. The sequenced material came from peripheral blood. The sequence was obtained from a woman of 80 years or more with active or convalescent COVID-19. The V and J genes are TRBV2 and TRBJ1-2, with D perhaps TRBD1 (6 bases). This CDR3 is CASSEQGYYGYTF. The CDR3 DNA sequence: TGTGCCAGCAGTGAACAGGGGTACTATGGCTACACCTTC.